The table lists the clone carrying this T cell receptor (beta chain) with a few counts. Its matching antigen is unknown. This specimen comes from a study of T cells after yellow fever vaccination. The study's findings and limits: Abundant clonotypes from the bulk population could get into FACS-sorted repertoires as contaminants. A faster peak, day 5 versus 15, was reached by the weaker secondary response.

This CDR3 comprises 16 residues. J lost 7 bases, V lost 4 bases, and 11 bases had no gene match. The TCR cDNA carried a universal primer site and UMIs from 5'RACE template switching. TCRdb re-derived calls from the 5' RACE reads in MiXCR, one entry per CDR3 protein. The repertoire holds just under 600,000 distinct CDR3 sequences, with roughly 14% as singletons. Sequences were derived from PBMCs, sampled on the day of the yellow fever booster vaccination. The clonotype comes from a man aged 25-45 years who received the YFV17D yellow fever vaccine. The chain uses TRBV12-3 or TRBV12-4 and TRBJ2-3; TRBD2 agrees at 10 bases. CDR3 nucleotide sequence: TGTGCCAGCAGTTCCACCCTAGCGGGAGAGCCGCATACGCAGTATTTT. Residues: CASSSTLAGEPHTQYF.